The 9 T cell receptor beta chains listed next were all sequenced from one sample in a study of T cell responses to AZD1222 COVID-19 vaccine. Method: immunoSEQ multiplex PCR; TCRdb's copy keeps in-frame clones and lacks some. The profile shows more than 100,000 clones, 91% of them singletons. Sample: peripheral blood, taken on day 0 of AZD1222 vaccination. The source is an adult in good health.

The gene calls are TRBV9 and TRBJ2-5; 9 bases fit TRBD1. V lost 2 bases, J lost 2 bases, and 7 bases stayed unmatched. In germline, CDR1 is SGDLS, CDR2 YYNGEE. The CDR3 extends over 16 amino acids. CDR3 protein: CASSVSTGGGQETQYF. For the CDR3, the DNA is TGTGCCAGCAGCGTCTCGACAGGGGGTGGACAAGAGACCCAGTACTTC.

The rearrangement uses TRBV19 and TRBJ1-5; D remains ambiguous. This CDR3 comprises 13 residues. Trimming left V 8 bases short and J 8 bases short, with 16 bases between. Germline V gene data show CDR1 as LNHDA and CDR2 as SQIVND (reference sequence). CDR3 region: CASSRYPLEPQHF. In nucleotides, the CDR3 is TGTGCCAGTTCGCGTTACCCCCTAGAGCCCCAGCATTTT. Full variable domain (missing parts from reference TRBV19 and TRBJ1-5): DGGITQSPKYLFRKEGQNVTLSCEQNLNHDAMYWYRQDPGQGLRLIYYSQIVNDFQKGDIAEGYSVSREKKESFPLTVTSAQKNPTAFYLCASSRYPLEPQHFGDGTRLSIL.

The chain uses TRBV6-5 and TRBJ2-1; D gene uncertain. Trimming removed 5 bases from V and 2 bases from J, with 13 bases in between. CDR3 size: 15 residues. The germline V gene has CDR1 MNHEY and CDR2 SVGAGI. The CDR3 reads CASSPAESPYNEQFF. CDR3 sequence (DNA): TGTGCCAGCAGTCCCGCAGAGTCCCCCTACAATGAGCAGTTCTTC.

The sample holds one count of this clone. This chain joins TRBV19 and TRBJ1-2; D is ambiguous. The V end lost 5 bases, the J end lost 4 bases, and 17 bases lay between the germline ends. Germline V gene data show CDR1 as LNHDA and CDR2 as SQIVND (reference sequence). This CDR3 region has 15 residues. DNA for the CDR3: TGTGCCAGTAGTGTTATTAACGGAATTAGCTATGGCTACACCTTC. Translating gives CASSVINGISYGYTF.

This clone showed up just a few times. V and J are TRBV7-9 and TRBJ1-2; 8 nucleotides agree with TRBD1. The CDR3 is 13 amino acids. Germline trimming cut 3 bases from V and 7 bases from J; bases unmatched to any gene: 4. CDR1 is SEHNR and CDR2 is FQNEAQ in the germline V gene (reference sequence). Written as DNA, the CDR3 is TGTGCCAGCAGCTTTTCCGGGACAGGTGGCTACACCTTC. Its protein product is CASSFSGTGGYTF.

The rearrangement links TRBV5-3 to TRBJ2-1; possible D gene TRBD2, 6 bases. TRBV5-3 falls under the ORF class, with uncertain function. CDR3 length: 11 amino acids. The CDR3 coding sequence is TGTGCAGGAGGGATTGACAATGAGCAGTTCTTC. It codes for CAGGIDNEQFF.

The chain carries TRBV6-5 and TRBJ2-1; TRBD2 agrees at 10 bases. J was trimmed by 8 bases and V by 6 bases; bases with no gene match: 4. This CDR3 is 13 amino acids long. The germline V gene has CDR1 MNHEY and CDR2 SVGAGI. The chain's CDR3 is CASRVAGGHEQFF. DNA of the CDR3: TGTGCCAGCAGAGTAGCGGGAGGCCATGAGCAGTTCTTC.

This clone was observed once. This chain uses TRBV28 with TRBJ1-2, with D tentatively TRBD1 (6 bases). The CDR3 consists of 12 residues. CDR1 MDHEN and CDR2 SYDVKM come from the germline V gene. The V end was cut by 8 bases, the J end by 3 bases, with 10 bases between. The CDR3 protein is CASGQSHYGYTF. The CDR3, as DNA: TGTGCCAGCGGACAGTCCCACTATGGCTACACCTTC.

V gene TRBV5-6 combines with J gene TRBJ2-5; 11 positions agree with TRBD2. The CDR3 length is 15 residues. Unmatched junction bases numbered 7, after V lost 5 bases and J lost 4 bases. Germline lookup yields CDR1 SGHDT and CDR2 YYEEEE. The CDR3 bases are TGTGCCAGCAGTTCGCCGGGACTAGCGGTAGAGACCCAGTACTTC. This sequence encodes CASSSPGLAVETQYF.